This TCR beta chain is drawn from a study of blood T cells in healthy people across ages. Study overall: The template switching approach captured approximately one barcoded beta molecule for every two T cells.

A remark on this clonotype: The antigen is unknown.

Study conclusions and caveats: Across samples, TCR beta diversity tracked strongly with naive T cell percentage. Older age went with lower TCR beta diversity per million T cells, in a roughly linear way.

Germline V CDR1 and CDR2: SQVTM, ANQGSEA. The length of the CDR3 is 11 residues. With 5 bases removed from V and 5 bases from J, the gap between germline ends came to 9 bases. PCR was performed a second time for about 7 to 12 cycles using a sample-barcoded 5' primer and a J-beta primer mix. Each CDR3 protein gets one entry after TCRdb re-called the 5' RACE reads with MiXCR. The sample contains about 1.5 million distinct CDR3 sequences, about 42% of which appear only once. Sequenced input: blood. The genes are TRBV29-1 and TRBJ2-5; possibly TRBD1 for D (6 bases). The receptor was derived from a woman between 18 and 29 years old in good health. The CDR3 spells CSVTGLETQYF. CDR3 DNA: TGCAGCGTTACAGGGCTGGAGACCCAGTACTTC.